The 15 T cell receptor beta chains reported below all come from one sample, sequenced in a study of T-cell memory formation after mild COVID-19. TCRdb passed the 5' RACE reads through MiXCR, listing each CDR3 protein once. Counted here are a few hundred thousand distinct CDR3 sequences, around 28% occurring once; the ten biggest clones make up around an eighth. Specimen: PBMCs or a T cell subset sorted from them (not recorded which). Source of these receptors: an adult woman who had mild COVID-19 (a few samples of this study predate the infection). Cell type and time point are not known.

This chain uses TRBV3-1 with TRBJ1-2, with TRBD1 as a possible D gene (5 bases). The germline V gene encodes CDR1 LGHDT and CDR2 YNNKEL (reference sequence). The CDR3 totals 13 residues. The V end was cut by 0 bases, the J end by 7 bases, with 9 bases between. In nucleotides, the CDR3 is TGTGCCAGCAGCCAAGATTTCAGGGCTGGCTACACCTTC. Translating gives CASSQDFRAGYTF.

The chain has TRBV24-1 and TRBJ2-3, with D possibly matching TRBD1 (6 bases). CDR3 length: 13 amino acids. V lost 3 bases and J lost 4, with 7 bases in between. Per germline, CDR1 KGHDR and CDR2 SFDVKD. The DNA of the CDR3 is TGTGCCACCAGTGATGGGGGCGCAGATACGCAGTATTTT. Translating gives CATSDGGADTQYF.

This clonotype was seen a handful of times. The V and J genes are TRBV7-9 and TRBJ2-2, with D possibly being TRBD1 (6 bases). V dropped 5 bases and J dropped 5 bases, with 12 bases sitting between them. This CDR3 spans 14 amino acids. Germline assignment: CDR1 SEHNR and CDR2 FQNEAQ (reference sequence). CDR3 protein: CASSTDRLTGELFF. For the CDR3, the DNA is TGTGCCAGCAGCACCGACAGGTTAACCGGGGAGCTGTTTTTT.

The V call is TRBV27, the J call TRBJ2-2; 12 nucleotides match TRBD2. Trimming cost V 3 bases and J 3 bases; bases outside gene matches: 5. The germline CDR1 and CDR2 sequences are MNHEY and SMNVEV (reference sequence). CDR3 length equals 17 residues. Here the CDR3 reads CASSFLASGRDTGELFF. The CDR3, as DNA: TGTGCCAGCAGTTTTTTGGCTAGCGGGAGGGACACCGGGGAGCTGTTTTTT.

The V call is TRBV11-2, the J call TRBJ2-2, with unresolved D. The CDR3 extends over 12 amino acids. Germline V gene data show CDR1 as SGHAT and CDR2 as FQNNGV. The V end lost 5 bases, the J end lost 7 bases, and 8 bases lay between the germline ends. CDR3 DNA: TGTGCCAGCAGCGGTAGAAACGGGGAGCTGTTTTTT. It translates to CASSGRNGELFF.

This clonotype occurred a few times. The rearrangement uses TRBV5-4 and TRBJ2-5, with 8 bases lining up with TRBD2. Germline V gene sequence: CDR1 SGHNT, CDR2 YYREEE (reference sequence). The junction had 2 bases not matched to a gene; V was cut back by 0 bases and J by 1 base. This CDR3 is 15 amino acids long. CDR3 protein: CASSLAGGLQETQYF. CDR3 bases: TGTGCCAGCAGCTTGGCGGGGGGGCTCCAAGAGACCCAGTACTTC.

The DNA of the CDR3 is TGTGCCAGCAGCCAGGGTCTTTCAGCCTTGAACACCGGGGAGCTGTTTTTT. Its protein product is CASSQGLSALNTGELFF. This rearrangement joins TRBV3-1 to TRBJ2-2; D is unresolved. Germline CDR1 reads LGHDT; CDR2 reads YNNKEL (reference sequence). The CDR3 covers 17 residues. Trimming removed 3 bases from V and 1 base from J, with 15 bases in between.

This clonotype was detected only a few times. The chain employs TRBV5-1 and TRBJ2-2, with 15 bases fitting TRBD2. Germline V gives CDR1 SGHRS, CDR2 YFSETQ. The CDR3 loop spans 17 amino acids. With 4 bases clipped from V and 1 base from J, the junction kept 2 bases outside the gene matches. The CDR3 is CASSPGLAGGNTGELFF. CDR3 in DNA: TGCGCCAGCAGCCCGGGACTAGCGGGAGGGAACACCGGGGAGCTGTTTTTT.

This chain joins TRBV27 and TRBJ2-1, with TRBD2 matching over 9 bases. Germline lookup yields CDR1 MNHEY and CDR2 SMNVEV (reference sequence). The junction had 8 bases not matched to a gene; V was cut back by 0 bases and J by 8 bases. The length of the CDR3 is 16 residues. CDR3 residues: CASSLSKGLATYEQFF. The CDR3 DNA reads TGTGCCAGCAGTTTATCGAAGGGACTAGCTACGTATGAGCAGTTCTTC.

This clonotype was counted a few times. This rearrangement joins TRBV7-3 to TRBJ2-3; the match to TRBD2 covers 7 bases. CDR1 SGHTA and CDR2 FQGTGA come from the germline V gene. The ends lost 2 bases at V and 4 bases at J; junction bases unmatched: 6. The CDR3 totals 15 residues. The CDR3 sequence: CASSLGGRRSDTQYF. The CDR3 bases are TGTGCCAGCAGCTTAGGCGGGAGAAGATCAGATACGCAGTATTTT.

The chain is built from TRBV20-1 and TRBJ2-7; D is unresolved. Germline V gene lookup returns CDR1 DFQATT and CDR2 SNEGSKA (reference sequence). Deletions cut 1 base from V and 2 bases from J, with 9 bases between. CDR3 size: 13 residues. The CDR3 coding sequence is TGCAGTGCTAGAGCCCCACAGACCTACGAGCAGTACTTC. Protein product: CSARAPQTYEQYF.

This clonotype occurred once. This chain uses TRBV11-1 with TRBJ1-6; D may be TRBD1 (6 bases). The germline gives CDR1 SGHAT, CDR2 FQDESV (reference sequence). Deletions cut 6 bases from V and 8 bases from J, with 23 bases between. The CDR3 consists of 17 residues. The CDR3, as DNA: TGTGCCAGCAGTAGGGGGGGGGAAGCGGGGCGATATTCACCCCTCCACTTT. Translating it yields CASSRGGEAGRYSPLHF.

CDR3: CASSMAQTNTGELFF. DNA for the CDR3: TGTGCCAGTAGTATGGCACAGACGAACACCGGGGAGCTGTTTTTT. The genes are TRBV19 and TRBJ2-2; D gene uncertain. This CDR3 contains 15 residues. Germline CDR1 LNHDA, CDR2 SQIVND (reference sequence). Trimming left V 3 bases short and J 0 bases short, with 8 bases between.

The chain uses TRBV11-3 and TRBJ1-1; possibly TRBD1 for D (5 bases). This CDR3 has 14 amino acids. Germline CDR1 reads SGHNT; CDR2 reads YENEEA. Trimming pared 3 bases from V and 2 bases from J, leaving 10 bases between. DNA for the CDR3: TGTGCCAGCAGCTTTTACGGGACCAACACTGAAGCTTTCTTT. Translating it yields CASSFYGTNTEAFF.

The chain couples TRBV5-1 to TRBJ2-7; D perhaps matches TRBD2 (7 bases). V was trimmed by 0 bases and J by 0 bases, leaving 13 bases between them. Germline V gene lookup returns CDR1 SGHRS and CDR2 YFSETQ. The CDR3 runs to 16 residues. For the CDR3, the DNA is TGCGCCAGCAGCTTGGTAGGGGGAGGGCGCTCCTACGAGCAGTACTTC. It is translated as CASSLVGGGRSYEQYF. The variable domain in full, with the rest retrieved from reference TRBV5-1 and TRBJ2-7, is KAGVTQTPRYLIKTRGQQVTLSCSPISGHRSVSWYQQTPGQGLQFLFEYFSETQRNKGNFPGRFSGRQFSNSRSEMNVSTLELGDSALYLCASSLVGGGRSYEQYFGPGTRLTVT.